This T cell receptor (beta chain) was sequenced for a study of T cell responses to AZD1222 COVID-19 vaccine. This table comes from immunoSEQ multiplex PCR, and its TCRdb copy is limited to in-frame clones, with some not included. The sample contains fewer than 200,000 clones, 80% to 90% of which appear only once. The input for sequencing was peripheral blood, taken on day 0 of AZD1222 vaccination. The sequence was collected from an adult in good health.

The CDR3 DNA follows: TGTGCCAGCAGCCAACCGAATCAGCCCCAGCATTTT. Translating it yields CASSQPNQPQHF. V is TRBV3-1 (or the pseudogene TRBV3-2) and J is TRBJ1-5; D is ambiguous. The CDR3 has 12 amino acids. Germline V gene lookup returns CDR1 LGHDT and CDR2 YNNKEL (reference sequence). Trimming removed 2 bases from V and 4 bases from J, with 3 bases in between.